This T cell receptor beta chain was sequenced for a study of T cells in Graves' hyperthyroidism and ophthalmopathy. A patient was excluded if there was uncontrolled infection, other autoimmune disease, pregnancy or lactation. From RNA transcripts, TCR beta CDR3 regions were amplified. In the first-round RT-PCR of the TCR CDR3, the HTBI primer set was used. TCRdb processed the multiplex PCR reads anew with MiXCR; each CDR3 protein has one entry. The sample has hundreds of thousands of distinct CDR3 sequences; 45% are singletons. The study, taken as a whole, reports: Researchers report that a 13 V-J model separated ophthalmopathy from stable hyperthyroidism. Also found in blood were most expanded thyroid clonotypes above 0.001. Before onset, ophthalmopathy was predicted by the model a median roughly six months earlier.

With respect to this clonotype: Its antigen is unknown.

CDR1 is LNHNV, CDR2 YYDKDF, per germline (reference sequence). V was clipped by 0 bases and J by 13 bases, with 9 bases between them. The CDR3 totals 12 residues. Sequenced input: peripheral blood or thyroid tissue (not recorded which). The sequence derives from an adult man with Graves' disease, either hyperthyroidism or ophthalmopathy (not recorded which). The V gene is TRBV15, the J gene TRBJ1-4; D might be TRBD1 (5 bases). In nucleotides, the CDR3 is TGTGCCACCAGCAGAGATTGGGGCGTACTGTTTTTT. This sequence encodes CATSRDWGVLFF.